This TCR beta chain was retrieved from a study of monozygotic twins with inflammatory bowel disease. This CDR3 region has 16 residues. Germline lookup yields CDR1 LGHDT and CDR2 YNNKEL (reference sequence). Findings and caveats of the study: Support for any single strong IBD-associated signal or clonotype was not found.

In the case of this clonotype: Antigen specificity is unknown.

Two nested PCRs, roughly 16 and 10 cycles, amplified TCRalpha and TCRbeta cDNA. TCRdb re-called the 5' RACE reads; every CDR3 protein appears as one record, without DNA. Its listing shows around 380,000 distinct CDR3 sequences. This TCR came from a human donor with ulcerative colitis or Crohn's disease, or a healthy co-twin of an affected twin (not recorded which). The sequencing input was blood. J is TRBJ2-7 and V is TRBV3-1; TCRdb names TRBD1, which stays unverified in the absence of DNA. CDR3 protein: CASSPPLGSGADEQYF.